The present TCR beta chain was sequenced within a study of graft-versus-host responses after intestinal transplantation. As for the study in general: Multivisceral, liver-intestinal, or isolated intestinal transplants were received by the recipients. Each recipient received anti-thymocyte globulin induction, then tacrolimus and steroids for 3 to 4 years.

About this clone itself: Antigen: not known.

Trimming left V 5 bases short and J 3 bases short, with 8 bases between. Looked up from germline, CDR1 is SGHNT and CDR2 is YENEEA. The CDR3 spans 12 residues. Clones were read by immunoSEQ multiplex PCR, and TCRdb kept only the in-frame ones, dropping some. The table lists roughly 100,000 clones, 85% to 95% of them singletons. Whole-study findings and limits: Detection of GvH clones occurred in recipient marrow, and some had their first appearance in ileum or blood. Association was observed between peak circulating GvH clone levels and early post-transplant HvG declines.

The receptor comes from a human donor who was the organ donor for an intestinal transplant. This sequence joins TRBV11-3 and TRBJ2-7; D unclear. This sample comprised unstimulated CD8+ T cells sorted from spleen or lymph node cells, obtained before transplant. The CDR3 is CASSQNSYEQYF. The CDR3 bases are TGTGCCAGCAGCCAAAATAGCTACGAGCAGTACTTC.